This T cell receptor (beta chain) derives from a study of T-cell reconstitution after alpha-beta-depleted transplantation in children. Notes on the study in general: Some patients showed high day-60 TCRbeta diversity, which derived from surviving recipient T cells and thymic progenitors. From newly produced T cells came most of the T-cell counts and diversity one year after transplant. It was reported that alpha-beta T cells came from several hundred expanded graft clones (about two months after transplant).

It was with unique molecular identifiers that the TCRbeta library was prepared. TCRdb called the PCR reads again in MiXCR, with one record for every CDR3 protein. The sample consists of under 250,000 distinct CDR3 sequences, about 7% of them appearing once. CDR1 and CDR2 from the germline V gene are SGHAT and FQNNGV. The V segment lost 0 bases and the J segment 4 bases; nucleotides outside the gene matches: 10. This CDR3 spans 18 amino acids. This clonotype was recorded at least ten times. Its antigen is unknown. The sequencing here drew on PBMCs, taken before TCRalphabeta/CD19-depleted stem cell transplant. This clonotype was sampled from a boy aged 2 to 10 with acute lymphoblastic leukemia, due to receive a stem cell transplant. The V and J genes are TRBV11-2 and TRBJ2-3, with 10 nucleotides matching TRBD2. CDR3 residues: CASSLEASGGGWADTQYF. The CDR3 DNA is TGTGCCAGCAGCTTAGAGGCTAGCGGGGGAGGCTGGGCAGATACGCAGTATTTT.